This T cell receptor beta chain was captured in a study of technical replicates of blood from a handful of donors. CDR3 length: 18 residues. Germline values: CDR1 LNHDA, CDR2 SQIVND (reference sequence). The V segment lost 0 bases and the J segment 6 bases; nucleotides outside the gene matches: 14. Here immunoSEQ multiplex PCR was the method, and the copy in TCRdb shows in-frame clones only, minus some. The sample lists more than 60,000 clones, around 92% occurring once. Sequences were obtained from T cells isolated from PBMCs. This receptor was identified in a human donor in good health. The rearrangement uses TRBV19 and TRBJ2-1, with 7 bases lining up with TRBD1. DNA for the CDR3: TGTGCCAGTAGTATAGATCCCTTCAGGGGGTTGTTCCTCAATGAGCAGTTCTTC. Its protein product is CASSIDPFRGLFLNEQFF.